The 30 T cell receptor beta chains in this list originate from one sample, sequenced in a study of cytomegalovirus exposure and HLA in healthy donors. Amplification used 60 Vbeta primers and 13 Jbeta primers. Method: immunoSEQ multiplex PCR; TCRdb's copy keeps in-frame clones and lacks some. The table lists about 140,000 clones, approximately 80% of them singletons. Sequenced sample: PBMCs. Receptor source: a man between 40 and 49 years old in good health and CMV-seropositive.

This clone was detected once. At the DNA level, this CDR3 is encoded by other sequences in the same sample as well. The chain recombines TRBV2 with TRBJ1-4; no definite D call. The germline V gene encodes CDR1 SNHLY and CDR2 FYNNEI. CDR3 length: 13 residues. The V and J ends lost 5 bases and 5 bases respectively, with 9 bases between them. The CDR3 DNA follows: TGTGCCAGCAGTCGGGAGGCCAATGAAAAACTGTTTTTT. Protein sequence: CASSREANEKLFF.

The chain recombines TRBV2 with TRBJ2-2; D not resolved. The CDR3 is 11 residues long. The germline gives CDR1 SNHLY, CDR2 FYNNEI. Trimming cost V 4 bases and J 6 bases, with 3 bases left between them. The CDR3 nucleotides read TGTGCCAGCAGTGTATCCGGGGAGCTGTTTTTT. This sequence encodes CASSVSGELFF.

The chain links TRBV7-9 to TRBJ1-1; tentative D call: TRBD1 (5 bases). The CDR3 consists of 15 residues. V dropped 5 bases and J dropped 0 bases, with 13 bases sitting between them. Germline lookup yields CDR1 SEHNR and CDR2 FQNEAQ (reference sequence). DNA of the CDR3: TGTGCCAGCAGCCCAAAAGACAGAATGAACACTGAAGCTTTCTTT. It translates to CASSPKDRMNTEAFF.

The J gene is TRBJ2-1, the V gene TRBV5-5; TRBD2 is a possible D gene (5 bases). V was pared by 2 bases and J by 4 bases, with 10 bases between. The CDR3 has 14 residues. Germline-derived CDR1 and CDR2 are SGHKS and YYEKEE (reference sequence). The CDR3 DNA reads as TGTGCCAGCAGCTTACGACTAAGTTACAATGAGCAGTTCTTC. Protein product: CASSLRLSYNEQFF.

This clone was counted only a few times. The chain links TRBV9 to TRBJ2-3; 7 bases agree with TRBD2. The V gene's germline CDR1 is SGDLS and CDR2 YYNGEE. After removal of 0 bases from V and 6 bases from J, the junction contained 7 bases not matched to a gene. There are 15 residues in the CDR3. The CDR3 DNA follows: TGTGCCAGCAGCGTAGAGTCTGGGAGGGCTGATACGCAGTATTTT. Protein sequence: CASSVESGRADTQYF.

V is TRBV27 and J is TRBJ1-5; a weak D match, TRBD1 (5 bases). The length of the CDR3 is 14 residues. Trimming left V 2 bases short and J 2 bases short, with 7 bases between. In germline, CDR1 is MNHEY, CDR2 SMNVEV (reference sequence). CDR3 amino acids: CASSLTGGNQPQHF. The CDR3 region has the DNA TGTGCCAGCAGTTTAACAGGAGGCAATCAGCCCCAGCATTTT.

This rearrangement joins TRBV5-5 to TRBJ1-1; D gene ambiguous. V lost 5 bases, J lost 5 bases, and 10 bases lay in between. The CDR3 has 12 amino acids. Germline CDR1 is SGHKS and CDR2 is YYEKEE (reference sequence). CDR3 sequence: CASRRDGTEAFF. DNA for the CDR3: TGTGCCAGCAGGCGAGACGGGACTGAAGCTTTCTTT.

This chain uses TRBV7-8 with TRBJ2-4, with TRBD2 as a possible D gene (6 bases). The CDR3 extends over 14 amino acids. The V and J ends lost 5 bases and 1 base respectively, with 9 bases between them. Germline CDR1 SGHVS, CDR2 FQNEAQ. The CDR3 coding sequence is TGTGCCAGCAGCCCGGGGGTGGCCAAAAACATTCAGTACTTC. Protein: CASSPGVAKNIQYF.

This clone was seen only once. The chain is built from TRBV7-9 and TRBJ1-4; TRBD1 aligns across 7 bases. Germline V CDR1 and CDR2: SEHNR, FQNEAQ (reference sequence). This CDR3 is built from 11 residues. Trimming took 5 bases from V and 11 from J; bases not matched to a gene: 2. CDR3 in amino acids: CASSLQGKLFF. In DNA form, the CDR3 reads TGTGCCAGCAGCCTACAGGGGAAACTGTTTTTT.

In regard to this clone: Other DNA sequences of this sample code for an identical CDR3. The chain recombines TRBV2 with TRBJ1-4; 8 bases agree with TRBD1. V was pared by 4 bases and J by 8 bases, with 6 bases of the junction left unmatched. Per the germline V gene, CDR1 is SNHLY and CDR2 is FYNNEI. This CDR3 has 14 amino acids. The CDR3 reads CASSVGQGREKLFF. In DNA form, the CDR3 reads TGTGCCAGCAGTGTCGGACAGGGAAGGGAAAAACTGTTTTTT.

The DNA for the CDR3 is TGTGCCAGCAGCTTAAACCGTCTCGGTCGCAGGTACACTGAAGCTTTCTTT. Translation: CASSLNRLGRRYTEAFF. The rearrangement links TRBV11-3 to TRBJ1-1; D unresolved. Trimming cost V 2 bases and J 3 bases, with 19 bases left between them. The CDR3 runs 17 residues. From germline, CDR1 is SGHNT and CDR2 YENEEA.

The chain links TRBV2 to TRBJ1-4; D gene ambiguous. Trimming removed 7 bases from V and 6 bases from J, with 6 bases in between. This CDR3 is 11 amino acids long. Germline CDR1 reads SNHLY; CDR2 reads FYNNEI. The chain's CDR3 is CASTIHEKLFF. The DNA of the CDR3 is TGTGCCAGCACTATTCATGAAAAACTGTTTTTT.

V gene TRBV5-4 combines with J gene TRBJ1-4, with 7 bases lining up with TRBD1. The CDR3 loop spans 13 amino acids. Trimming at V came to 4 bases and at J to 6 bases, leaving 3 bases not matched to a gene. Germline V CDR1 and CDR2: SGHNT, YYREEE (reference sequence). DNA of the CDR3: TGTGCCAGCAGCATTGACAGGGATGAAAAACTGTTTTTT. This encodes CASSIDRDEKLFF. The full variable domain, with the rest looked up from reference TRBV5-4 and TRBJ1-4, is ETGVTQSPTHLIKTRGQQVTLRCSSQSGHNTVSWYQQALGQGPQFIFQYYREEENGRGNFPPRFSGLQFPNYSSELNVNALELDDSALYLCASSIDRDEKLFFGSGTQLSVL.

The gene calls are TRBV10-3 and TRBJ1-2; D uncertain. This CDR3 spans 14 amino acids. Germline V CDR1 and CDR2: ENHRY, SYGVKD. V gave up 0 bases and J gave up 4 bases, with 9 bases separating them. The CDR3 DNA reads as TGTGCCATCAGTGAGTCGCCGCGTGGCTATGGCTACACCTTC. Protein: CAISESPRGYGYTF.

The chain has TRBV10-3 and TRBJ1-6; no definite D call. CDR1 is ENHRY and CDR2 is SYGVKD in the germline V gene. CDR3 length equals 14 residues. The ends were cut back, 6 bases at V and 6 bases at J, with 12 bases in the middle. CDR3 region: CAIRDYSVNSPLHF. CDR3 bases: TGTGCCATCAGGGATTACAGTGTTAATTCACCCCTCCACTTT.

The rearrangement joins TRBV6-5 to TRBJ2-3; 9 bases fit TRBD2. The CDR3 extends over 16 amino acids. The germline CDR1 and CDR2 sequences are MNHEY and SVGAGI. The V segment lost 0 bases and the J segment 1 base; nucleotides outside the gene matches: 2. DNA for the CDR3: TGTGCCAGCAGTTACTCAGCGGGAGGCGGCACAGATACGCAGTATTTT. Translating it yields CASSYSAGGGTDTQYF.

A single count supports this clone. The chain combines TRBV9 with TRBJ2-1; 10 nucleotides match TRBD2. Germline values: CDR1 SGDLS, CDR2 YYNGEE. This CDR3 has 15 residues. V trimming: 2 bases; J trimming: 4 bases; junction bases outside the gene matches: 3. The CDR3 DNA reads as TGTGCCAGCAGCGTCACTAGCGGGGCTTACAATGAGCAGTTCTTC. Translating gives CASSVTSGAYNEQFF.

As regards this clone: This CDR3 is also generated by other DNA sequences in the sample. This rearrangement joins TRBV19 to TRBJ1-1; D is uncertain. Trimming pared 5 bases from V and 8 bases from J, leaving 9 bases between. CDR1 LNHDA and CDR2 SQIVND come from the germline V gene (reference sequence). This CDR3 has 11 residues. The DNA for the CDR3 is TGTGCCAGTAGTGTGAGGAGAGAAGCTTTCTTT. Amino acids: CASSVRREAFF.

The J gene is TRBJ1-2, the V gene TRBV6-1, with D maybe TRBD1 (5 bases). Germline V gives CDR1 MNHNS, CDR2 SASEGT. CDR3 length: 14 residues. V was cut by 3 bases and J by 0 bases, with 8 bases left in between. CDR3 in DNA: TGTGCCAGCAGTGAGCAGGGCTCTAACTATGGCTACACCTTC. It is translated as CASSEQGSNYGYTF.

The V and J genes are TRBV30 and TRBJ2-7; tentatively, D is TRBD1 (6 bases). Trimming stripped 1 base from V and 6 bases from J, with 16 bases between. The CDR3 has 14 amino acids. CDR1 is GTSNPN, CDR2 SVGIG, per germline (reference sequence). The CDR3 DNA reads as TGTGCCTGGAGTGCAACCAACAGGGTCGGCGAGCAGTACTTC. Translating gives CAWSATNRVGEQYF.

CDR3 DNA sequence: TGTGCCAGCAGCGTAGATGGCTTCCAAGAGACCCAGTACTTC. Protein: CASSVDGFQETQYF. The chain carries TRBV9 and TRBJ2-5; D gene unclear. The germline V gene has CDR1 SGDLS and CDR2 YYNGEE. The CDR3 runs to 14 residues. V gave up 0 bases and J gave up 1 base, with 7 bases separating them.

The count of this clone is one. The chain employs TRBV14 and TRBJ2-7; 9 nucleotides line up with TRBD1. This CDR3 contains 14 residues. From germline, CDR1 is SGHDN and CDR2 FVKESK. V gave up 5 bases and J gave up 2 bases; unmatched junction bases: 4. The CDR3 sequence: CASSSGTGPYEQYF. CDR3 sequence (DNA): TGTGCCAGCAGCTCCGGGACAGGGCCCTACGAGCAGTACTTC.

The CDR3 loop is CASTRATGETWYNEQFF. CDR3 nucleotides: TGTGCCAGCACCCGCGCCACAGGGGAGACATGGTACAATGAGCAGTTCTTC. This chain links TRBV27 with TRBJ2-1, with 7 bases matching TRBD1. Germline V CDR1 and CDR2: MNHEY, SMNVEV (reference sequence). The CDR3 covers 17 residues. J was trimmed by 4 bases and V by 7 bases; bases with no gene match: 16.

The chain recombines TRBV6-5 with TRBJ2-2, with D possibly being TRBD2 (6 bases). The V gene lost 1 base and the J gene lost 6 bases, with 9 bases spanning the gap. The CDR3 sequence is 14 residues long. From germline, CDR1 is MNHEY and CDR2 SVGAGI. The CDR3 protein is CASSYFGGSGELFF. The CDR3 bases are TGTGCCAGCAGTTACTTCGGGGGATCCGGGGAGCTGTTTTTT.

This clone was seen only once. V gene TRBV25-1 combines with J gene TRBJ1-1; 7 bases match TRBD1. The germline CDR1 and CDR2 sequences are MGHDK and SYGVNS. CDR3 size: 11 residues. V gave up 6 bases and J gave up 5 bases; unmatched junction bases: 0. The CDR3 here is CASRQGTEAFF. In DNA form, the CDR3 reads TGTGCCAGCAGACAGGGGACTGAAGCTTTCTTT.

The V gene is TRBV9, the J gene TRBJ2-5; 7 positions match TRBD2. CDR3 size: 14 residues. Germline V gene data show CDR1 as SGDLS and CDR2 as YYNGEE. J gave up 2 bases and V 2 bases, and 3 bases lay outside the gene matches. CDR3 in amino acids: CASSVGGLQETQYF. The CDR3 coding sequence is TGTGCCAGCAGCGTGGGAGGGTTACAAGAGACCCAGTACTTC.

This chain links TRBV27 with TRBJ1-5; no firm D call. V lost 3 bases to trimming and J lost 3 bases, with 9 bases between them. This CDR3 has 14 residues. Germline CDR1 is MNHEY and CDR2 is SMNVEV (reference sequence). The DNA for the CDR3 is TGTGCCAGCAGTTTGGAGGGCCTCAATCAGCCCCAGCATTTT. Its translation is CASSLEGLNQPQHF.

The genes are TRBV7-9 and TRBJ1-5; D is undetermined. Trimming took 0 bases from V and 7 from J, leaving 10 bases between them. The CDR3 extends over 14 amino acids. The germline CDR1 and CDR2 sequences are SEHNR and FQNEAQ (reference sequence). CDR3 region: CASSLAGVEQPQHF. CDR3 sequence (DNA): TGTGCCAGCAGCTTAGCCGGGGTAGAACAGCCCCAGCATTTT.

The chain links TRBV11-2 to TRBJ1-1; TRBD1 is a possible D gene (5 bases). Germline assignment: CDR1 SGHAT and CDR2 FQNNGV. This CDR3 contains 13 residues. V lost 4 bases to trimming and J lost 1 base, with 7 bases between them. CDR3 residues: CASSSQGNTEAFF. The CDR3 DNA reads as TGTGCCAGCAGCTCGCAGGGGAACACTGAAGCTTTCTTT. Looking up the rest from reference TRBV11-2 and TRBJ1-1 gives the full variable domain: EAGVAQSPRYKIIEKRQSVAFWCNPISGHATLYWYQQILGQGPKLLIQFQNNGVVDDSQLPKDRFSAERLKGVDSTLKIQPAKLEDSAVYLCASSSQGNTEAFFGQGTRLTVV.

This clone was observed a single time. This sequence joins TRBV19 and TRBJ1-2; D is perhaps TRBD1 (6 bases). Trimming removed 3 bases from V and 7 bases from J, with 21 bases in between. The CDR3 runs to 16 residues. The germline V gene encodes CDR1 LNHDA and CDR2 SQIVND (reference sequence). Written as DNA, the CDR3 is TGTGCCAGTAGTATCCCCGGCGGGGGGGCGGATTTTGGCTACACCTTC. This codes for CASSIPGGGADFGYTF.